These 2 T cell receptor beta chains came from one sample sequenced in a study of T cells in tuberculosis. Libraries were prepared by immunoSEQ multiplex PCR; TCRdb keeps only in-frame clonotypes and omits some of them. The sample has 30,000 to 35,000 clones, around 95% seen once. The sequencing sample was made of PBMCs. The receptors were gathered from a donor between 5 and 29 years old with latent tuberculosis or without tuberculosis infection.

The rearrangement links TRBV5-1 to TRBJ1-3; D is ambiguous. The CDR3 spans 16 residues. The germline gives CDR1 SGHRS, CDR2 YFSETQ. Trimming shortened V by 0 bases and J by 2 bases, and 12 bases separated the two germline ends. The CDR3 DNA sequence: TGCGCCAGCAGCTTGGTTCCGGCGGTGCCTGGAAACACCATATATTTT. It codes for CASSLVPAVPGNTIYF.

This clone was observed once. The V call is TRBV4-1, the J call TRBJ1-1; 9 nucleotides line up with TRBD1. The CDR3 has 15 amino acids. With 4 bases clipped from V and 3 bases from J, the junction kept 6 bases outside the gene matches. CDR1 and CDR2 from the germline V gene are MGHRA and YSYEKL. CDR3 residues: CASSPFGDRDTEAFF. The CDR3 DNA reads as TGCGCCAGCAGCCCTTTTGGGGACAGGGACACTGAAGCTTTCTTT.